This T cell receptor beta chain was observed in a study of blood T cell repertoires in COVID-19. Study in general: Italy, Spain and the United States were the sources of the convalescent and acute COVID-19 samples. Sources were T cells, B-cell-depleted T cells, or PBMCs; the material itself was cDNA or gDNA.

CDR3 size: 15 residues. The ends were cut back, 0 bases at V and 5 bases at J, with 10 bases in the middle. The germline CDR1 and CDR2 sequences are LGHDT and YNNKEL (reference sequence). Repertoires were generated with immunoSEQ multiplex PCR, while TCRdb's copy carries only in-frame clones and drops some. The sample lists 88,000 or so clones; approximately 80% were seen once. The chain couples TRBV3-1 (or the pseudogene TRBV3-2) to TRBJ2-2, with D perhaps matching TRBD1 (7 bases). The receptor's source is an elderly man with acute or convalescent COVID-19. Sequenced sample: peripheral blood. CDR3 DNA sequence: TGTGCCAGCAGCCAAGACAGGGGGAGGACCGGGGAGCTGTTTTTT. This gives the protein CASSQDRGRTGELFF.